The 30 T cell receptor beta chains below all came from one sample that was sequenced in a study of shared clonotypes between healthy human individuals. Clones were read by immunoSEQ multiplex PCR, and TCRdb kept only the in-frame ones, dropping some. The repertoire holds roughly 500,000 clones, with about 84% as singletons. Material for sequencing was PBMCs. These receptors originate from a middle-aged woman in good health. Some clones in this sample may be carry-over from other donors' samples.

The chain couples TRBV10-3 to TRBJ1-2; unclear D gene. V dropped 6 bases and J dropped 8 bases, with 13 bases sitting between them. The V gene's germline CDR1 is ENHRY and CDR2 SYGVKD. CDR3 length: 12 amino acids. The CDR3: CAISRARQGYTF. DNA for the CDR3: TGTGCCATCAGCCGGGCCCGGCAAGGCTACACCTTC.

This clone has more than one count but fewer than ten. This chain connects TRBV29-1 to TRBJ1-1; possibly TRBD1 for D (6 bases). The V end was cut by 6 bases, the J end by 1 base, with 18 bases between. Germline CDR1 SQVTM, CDR2 ANQGSEA. This CDR3 spans 15 amino acids. The CDR3 DNA follows: TGCAGCGTCCTTGGTGCGGGGACATGGAACACTGAAGCTTTCTTT. Translation gives CSVLGAGTWNTEAFF. Using reference TRBV29-1 and TRBJ1-1 for the parts outside the CDR3, the full variable domain is SAVISQKPSRDICQRGTSLTIQCQVDSQVTMMFWYRQQPGQSLTLIATANQGSEATYESGFVIDKFPISRPNLTFSTLTVSNMSPEDSSIYLCSVLGAGTWNTEAFFGQGTRLTVV.

The chain is built from TRBV5-1 and TRBJ1-2; D might be TRBD1 (5 bases). The germline V and J ends were trimmed by 0 bases and 5 bases, with 14 bases remaining between them. There are 15 residues in the CDR3. Germline values: CDR1 SGHRS, CDR2 YFSETQ. The CDR3 loop reads CASSLGAGRTYGYTF. The CDR3, as DNA: TGCGCCAGCAGCTTGGGGGCGGGACGGACATATGGCTACACCTTC.

Details on this clone: A read error is the likely source, as a far larger clone sits one nucleotide away. J is TRBJ1-3 and V is TRBV10-3; D call uncertain. This CDR3 has 15 amino acids. Germline values: CDR1 ENHRY, CDR2 SYGVKD. The ends were cut back, 0 bases at V and 2 bases at J, with 8 bases in the middle. The CDR3 sequence is CAISESADPGNTIYF. The CDR3 region has the DNA TGTGCCATCAGTGAGTCCGCGGACCCTGGAAACACCATATATTTT.

The rearrangement uses TRBV5-4 and TRBJ2-7; 9 nucleotides agree with TRBD2. J was trimmed by 3 bases and V by 0 bases; bases with no gene match: 10. This CDR3 has 17 amino acids. Looked up from germline, CDR1 is SGHNT and CDR2 is YYREEE (reference sequence). CDR3: CASSLALSSGGHYEQYF. In DNA form, the CDR3 reads TGTGCCAGCAGCTTGGCCCTGAGTAGCGGGGGACACTACGAGCAGTACTTC.

A note on this clone: Other nucleotide sequences in the sample specify the same CDR3. The V call is TRBV18, the J call TRBJ2-5, with D uncertain. The CDR3 consists of 14 residues. V was clipped by 0 bases and J by 1 base, with 6 bases between them. Germline V gives CDR1 KGHSH, CDR2 LQKENI. Written as DNA, the CDR3 is TGTGCCAGCTCACCACCAGGGATCCAAGAGACCCAGTACTTC. Translating gives CASSPPGIQETQYF.

V is TRBV10-2 and J is TRBJ2-1, with D perhaps assigned TRBD1 or TRBD2 (5 bases each). The germline V gene encodes CDR1 WSHSY and CDR2 SAAADI. Between the trimmed V and J ends, which lost 2 bases and 10 bases, there was a span of 9 bases. There are 12 residues in the CDR3. CDR3: CASSETGDEQFF. CDR3 in DNA: TGCGCCAGCAGTGAGACCGGGGACGAGCAGTTCTTC.

A note on this clone: A read error is the likely source, as a far larger clone sits one nucleotide away. Other DNA sequences in the sample encode the same CDR3. DNA of the CDR3: TGTGCCAGCAGCTCCAATACAGGTACAGGTGTCGGGAAGAACACTGAAGCTTTCTTT. The encoded protein is CASSSNTGTGVGKNTEAFF. The rearrangement uses TRBV7-6 and TRBJ1-1; possible D gene TRBD1, 5 bases. CDR1 is SGHVS and CDR2 is FNYEAQ in the germline V gene. The V gene lost 4 bases and the J gene lost 1 base, with 25 bases spanning the gap. This CDR3 comprises 19 residues.

To note about this clone: Other nucleotide sequences from this sample produce the same CDR3. The chain has TRBV28 and TRBJ1-1; no clear D. CDR1 and CDR2 from the germline V gene are MDHEN and SYDVKM. The CDR3 sequence is 11 residues long. V lost 6 bases, J lost 8 bases, and 10 bases lay in between. CDR3 loop: CASSRTTEAFF. The DNA for the CDR3 is TGTGCCAGCAGCCGCACTACAGAAGCTTTCTTT.

As for this clone: Only one base separates this from a far larger clonotype, so it likely reflects a read error. This CDR3 is missing its conserved last phenylalanine or tryptophan, likely due to a read error. The chain employs TRBV30 and TRBJ1-5, with a possible D match to TRBD1 (5 bases). This CDR3 has 14 residues. CDR1 is GTSNPN and CDR2 is SVGIG in the germline V gene (reference sequence). Trimming stripped 1 base from V and 5 bases from J, with 12 bases between. In DNA, the CDR3 is TGTGCCTGGAGTGGGGGTTTAGGGGATCAGCCCCAGCATCTT. Its protein is CAWSGGLGDQPQHL.

The table lists this clone with a count of one. The rearrangement links TRBV28 to TRBJ1-2; possibly TRBD1 for D (6 bases). Deletions cut 5 bases from V and 4 bases from J, with 17 bases between. CDR3 size: 15 residues. Germline CDR1 MDHEN, CDR2 SYDVKM. The CDR3 reads CASSVTGSESYGYTF. The CDR3 coding sequence is TGTGCCAGCAGTGTTACAGGGAGCGAGTCCTATGGCTACACCTTC.

This chain links TRBV4-2 with TRBJ2-1; D perhaps matches TRBD2 (6 bases). The length of the CDR3 is 15 residues. The V and J ends lost 5 bases and 2 bases respectively, with 13 bases between them. Per germline, CDR1 LGHNA and CDR2 YNFKEQ. The CDR3 loop reads CASSGVGGTYNEQFF. Here the CDR3 DNA reads TGTGCCAGCAGCGGAGTGGGGGGTACCTACAATGAGCAGTTCTTC.

Here the CDR3 DNA reads TGTGCCAGTAGTTTGGCAGGAAACTACTATGGCTACACCTTC. Translation gives CASSLAGNYYGYTF. The chain combines TRBV19 with TRBJ1-2; D gene ambiguous. V lost 5 bases and J lost 3, with 13 bases in between. Germline CDR1 and CDR2: LNHDA and SQIVND (reference sequence). This CDR3 region has 14 residues. Complete variable domain (other parts from reference TRBV19 and TRBJ1-2): DGGITQSPKYLFRKEGQNVTLSCEQNLNHDAMYWYRQDPGQGLRLIYYSQIVNDFQKGDIAEGYSVSREKKESFPLTVTSAQKNPTAFYLCASSLAGNYYGYTFGSGTRLTVV.

A note on this clone: A far larger clone is just one base off, so this is likely a read error. This chain uses TRBV4-2 with TRBJ2-7, with 9 bases matching TRBD1. Germline V lookup: CDR1 LGHNA, CDR2 YNFKEQ. Trimming at V came to 3 bases and at J to 5 bases, leaving 8 bases not matched to a gene. The CDR3 loop spans 15 amino acids. CDR3 sequence: CASSQGGGQGHEQYF. The DNA of the CDR3 is TGTGCCAGCAGCCAGGGCGGGGGACAGGGTCACGAGCAGTACTTC.

This sequence joins TRBV4-2 and TRBJ1-3, with D possibly TRBD1 on 5 matching bases. Germline assignment: CDR1 LGHNA and CDR2 YNFKEQ. Trimming shortened V by 2 bases and J by 2 bases, and 10 bases separated the two germline ends. CDR3 length equals 15 residues. CDR3 DNA sequence: TGTGCCAGCAGCCAACCTAGGGGTCCTGGAAACACCATATATTTT. Protein product: CASSQPRGPGNTIYF.

Concerning this clone: An end of the junction differs from the germline gene, which may be a read error. The chain links TRBV7-7 to TRBJ2-1; 7 bases line up with TRBD2. This CDR3 has 13 amino acids. Per the germline V gene, CDR1 is SSHAT and CDR2 is FNYEAQ (reference sequence). CDR3 amino acids: CASSLEAGTKQFF. The CDR3 region has the DNA TGTGCTAGCAGCTTAGAGGCCGGGACTAAGCAGTTCTTC.

The chain has TRBV2 and TRBJ2-5; 9 bases line up with TRBD1. J was trimmed by 4 bases and V by 2 bases; bases with no gene match: 5. Germline V gene data show CDR1 as SNHLY and CDR2 as FYNNEI. This CDR3 spans 15 amino acids. The CDR3 DNA sequence: TGTGCCAGCAGTGAAAGGGGACAGGGATCAGAGACCCAGTACTTC. Its translation: CASSERGQGSETQYF.

Details on this clone: It is likely a read error: a sequence one base away is far more abundant. This chain connects TRBV6-4 to TRBJ2-3; 7 bases are shared with TRBD2. This CDR3 has 15 residues. The germline V gene encodes CDR1 MRHNA and CDR2 SNTAGT. V trimming: 3 bases; J trimming: 3 bases; junction bases outside the gene matches: 6. The CDR3 DNA follows: TGTGCCAGCAGTGAAGATCTAGCGGAAACAGATACGCAGTATTTT. It codes for CASSEDLAETDTQYF.

V and J are TRBV11-3 and TRBJ2-1; the match to TRBD2 covers 10 bases. With V trimmed by 4 bases and J by 2 bases, 8 bases remained unmatched. This CDR3 contains 17 residues. From germline, CDR1 is SGHNT and CDR2 YENEEA. The CDR3 protein is CASSSNPTSGTYNEQFF. CDR3 DNA sequence: TGTGCCAGCAGCTCCAACCCCACTAGCGGGACCTACAATGAGCAGTTCTTC.

The J gene is TRBJ1-1, the V gene TRBV30, with 9 nucleotides matching TRBD1. The CDR3 extends over 15 amino acids. Germline-derived CDR1 and CDR2 are GTSNPN and SVGIG (reference sequence). V lost 1 base, J lost 1 base, and 4 bases stayed unmatched. This CDR3 is CAWSARQGGNTEAFF. CDR3 DNA sequence: TGTGCCTGGAGTGCTAGACAGGGGGGGAACACTGAAGCTTTCTTT.

In nucleotides, the CDR3 is TGTGCCAGCCGGGCTCCGGGACAGGGGGCATTGGCTGAAGCTTTCTTT. Protein sequence: CASRAPGQGALAEAFF. The J gene is TRBJ1-1, the V gene TRBV11-2; 12 nucleotides align to TRBD1. The CDR3 length is 16 residues. The V gene end was trimmed by 8 bases and the J gene end by 6 bases; junction bases not matched to a gene: 13. Germline values: CDR1 SGHAT, CDR2 FQNNGV.

The gene calls are TRBV6-1 and TRBJ2-4, with D hard to call. The germline gives CDR1 MNHNS, CDR2 SASEGT. The CDR3 has 15 residues. V was shortened by 2 bases and J by 7 bases, with 15 bases between the two germline ends. CDR3 in DNA: TGTGCCAGCAGTGAAATGCTGCCGGCTGGGAACATTCAGTACTTC. Its translation is CASSEMLPAGNIQYF.

The V gene is TRBV5-1, the J gene TRBJ1-1; D is undetermined. Germline V gene data show CDR1 as SGHRS and CDR2 as YFSETQ. V lost 0 bases, J lost 6 bases, and 33 bases lay in between. CDR3 length equals 21 residues. The CDR3 DNA reads TGCGCCAGCAGCTTGGCCTCCGTTGGGCCCGGCGTCGAGAACCGTTGGGCTGAAGCTTTCTTT. This encodes CASSLASVGPGVENRWAEAFF. Based on the CDR3 plus reference TRBV5-1 and TRBJ1-1, the full variable domain is KAGVTQTPRYLIKTRGQQVTLSCSPISGHRSVSWYQQTPGQGLQFLFEYFSETQRNKGNFPGRFSGRQFSNSRSEMNVSTLELGDSALYLCASSLASVGPGVENRWAEAFFGQGTRLTVV.

This sequence joins TRBV30 and TRBJ1-4; D gene ambiguous. CDR1 and CDR2 (germline): GTSNPN, SVGIG (reference sequence). Trimming pared 2 bases from V and 0 bases from J, leaving 7 bases between. CDR3 length equals 14 residues. This CDR3 is CAWSSAATNEKLFF. DNA of the CDR3: TGTGCCTGGAGTTCGGCAGCAACTAATGAAAAACTGTTTTTT. Variable domain in full (rest from reference TRBV30 and TRBJ1-4): SQTIHQWPATLVQPVGSPLSLECTVEGTSNPNLYWYRQAAGRGLQLLFYSVGIGQISSEVPQNLSASRPQDRQFILSSKKLLLSDSGFYLCAWSSAATNEKLFFGSGTQLSVL.

Notes on this clone: It is likely a read error: a sequence one base away is far more abundant. V usage is TRBV5-5 and J usage is TRBJ1-1, with 8 bases lining up with TRBD1. Germline assignment: CDR1 SGHKS and CDR2 YYEKEE (reference sequence). CDR3 size: 15 residues. CDR3 DNA: TGTGCCAGCAGCCCCGGACAGGGTGGTGGCAATGAAGCTTTATTT. This translates into CASSPGQGGGNEALF.

This rearrangement joins TRBV9 to TRBJ1-4; 10 bases align to TRBD1. Germline V lookup: CDR1 SGDLS, CDR2 YYNGEE. This CDR3 spans 17 amino acids. Germline trimming cut 5 bases from V and 8 bases from J; bases unmatched to any gene: 15. CDR3 region: CASSGGTGALASEKLFF. CDR3 DNA sequence: TGTGCCAGCAGTGGGGGGACAGGGGCCCTTGCGAGCGAAAAACTGTTTTTT.

The chain is built from TRBV18 and TRBJ1-1; D perhaps matches TRBD1 (5 bases). Deletions cut 2 bases from V and 1 base from J, with 11 bases between. This CDR3 is built from 15 residues. Germline CDR1 KGHSH, CDR2 LQKENI. CDR3 in DNA: TGTGCCAGCTCACCAGAATTCGGGGGGAACACTGAAGCTTTCTTT. This translates into CASSPEFGGNTEAFF. Drawing the rest from reference TRBV18 and TRBJ1-1, the complete variable domain is NAGVMQNPRHLVRRRGQEARLRCSPMKGHSHVYWYRQLPEEGLKFMVYLQKENIIDESGMPKERFSAEFPKEGPSILRIQQVVRGDSAAYFCASSPEFGGNTEAFFGQGTRLTVV.

The V and J genes are TRBV7-2 and TRBJ1-5, with 11 nucleotides matching TRBD1. J gave up 6 bases and V 2 bases, and 15 bases lay outside the gene matches. The germline CDR1 and CDR2 sequences are SGHTA and FQGNSA. The length of the CDR3 is 19 residues. As DNA, the CDR3 is TGTGCCAGCAGCTTACGGGCCCGGGACAGGGGGGGCCCTGGTCAGCCCCAGCATTTT. Translated: CASSLRARDRGGPGQPQHF. Drawing the rest from reference TRBV7-2 and TRBJ1-5, the complete variable domain is GAGVSQSPSNKVTEKGKDVELRCDPISGHTALYWYRQSLGQGLEFLIYFQGNSAPDKSGLPSDRFSAERTGGSVSTLTIQRTQQEDSAVYLCASSLRARDRGGPGQPQHFGDGTRLSIL.

Of note for this clone: It is likely a read error: a sequence one base away is far more abundant. V is TRBV19 and J is TRBJ1-5; perhaps TRBD1 as D (6 bases). Per the germline V gene, CDR1 is LNHDA and CDR2 is SQIVND (reference sequence). The ends were cut back, 4 bases at V and 4 bases at J, with 14 bases in the middle. The CDR3 has 15 amino acids. Here the CDR3 DNA reads TGTGCCAGTAGTACCTCCCTACAGGGAAATCAGCCCCAGCATTTT. It yields the protein CASSTSLQGNQPQHF.

The chain couples TRBV28 to TRBJ2-7, with a weak D call TRBD2 (5 bases). Trimming took 5 bases from V and 4 from J, leaving 21 bases between them. Germline V gives CDR1 MDHEN, CDR2 SYDVKM. This CDR3 contains 16 residues. CDR3 sequence: CASSPPDLRVAYEQYF. The CDR3 DNA sequence: TGTGCCAGCAGTCCCCCGGACTTGCGGGTAGCTTACGAGCAGTACTTC.